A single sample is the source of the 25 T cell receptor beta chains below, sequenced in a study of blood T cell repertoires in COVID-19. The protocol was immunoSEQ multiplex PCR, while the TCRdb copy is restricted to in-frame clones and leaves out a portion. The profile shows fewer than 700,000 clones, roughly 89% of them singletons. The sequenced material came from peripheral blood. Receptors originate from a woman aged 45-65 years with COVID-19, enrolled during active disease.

CDR3 sequence: CASSHLQGAEDTQYF. CDR3 in DNA: TGTGCCAGCAGCCATTTACAGGGGGCGGAAGATACGCAGTATTTT. V is TRBV5-6 and J is TRBJ2-3, with 9 bases lining up with TRBD1. Germline lookup yields CDR1 SGHDT and CDR2 YYEEEE. V lost 4 bases, J lost 5 bases, and 8 bases stayed unmatched. This CDR3 has 15 residues.

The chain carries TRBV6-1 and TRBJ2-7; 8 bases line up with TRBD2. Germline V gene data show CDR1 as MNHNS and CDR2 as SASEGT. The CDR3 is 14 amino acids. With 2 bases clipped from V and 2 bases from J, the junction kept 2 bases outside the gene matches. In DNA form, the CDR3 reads TGTGCCAGCAGTGAATACGGGGGGGCCTACGAGCAGTACTTC. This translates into CASSEYGGAYEQYF.

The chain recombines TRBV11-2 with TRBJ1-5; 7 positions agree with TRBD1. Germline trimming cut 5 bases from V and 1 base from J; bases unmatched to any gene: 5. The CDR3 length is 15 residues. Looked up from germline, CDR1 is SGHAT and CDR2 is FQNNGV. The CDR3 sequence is CASSRGQASNQPQHF. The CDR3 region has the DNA TGTGCCAGCAGCCGAGGACAGGCGAGCAATCAGCCCCAGCATTTT.

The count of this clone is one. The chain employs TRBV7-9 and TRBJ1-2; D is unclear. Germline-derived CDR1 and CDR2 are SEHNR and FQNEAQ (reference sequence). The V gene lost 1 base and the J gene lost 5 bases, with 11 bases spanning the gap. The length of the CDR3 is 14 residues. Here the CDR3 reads CASSLDPFSYGYTF. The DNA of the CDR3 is TGTGCCAGCAGCTTAGATCCCTTCAGTTATGGCTACACCTTC.

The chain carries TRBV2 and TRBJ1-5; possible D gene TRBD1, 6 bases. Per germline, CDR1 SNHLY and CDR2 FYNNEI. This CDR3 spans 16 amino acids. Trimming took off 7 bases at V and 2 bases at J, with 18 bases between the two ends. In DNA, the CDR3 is TGTGCCAGCACTCCGATCAGGGCAGGGGGCAATCAGCCCCAGCATTTT. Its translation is CASTPIRAGGNQPQHF. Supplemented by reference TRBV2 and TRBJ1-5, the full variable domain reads EPEVTQTPSHQVTQMGQEVILRCVPISNHLYFYWYRQILGQKVEFLVSFYNNEISEKSEIFDDQFSVERPDGSNFTLKIRSTKLEDSAMYFCASTPIRAGGNQPQHFGDGTRLSIL.

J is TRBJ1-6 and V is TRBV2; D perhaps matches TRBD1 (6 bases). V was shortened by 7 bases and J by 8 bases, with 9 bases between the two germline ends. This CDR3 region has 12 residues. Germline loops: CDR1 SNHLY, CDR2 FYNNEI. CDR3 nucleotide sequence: TGTGCCAGCACAGGACAGTATTCACCCCTCCACTTT. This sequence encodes CASTGQYSPLHF.

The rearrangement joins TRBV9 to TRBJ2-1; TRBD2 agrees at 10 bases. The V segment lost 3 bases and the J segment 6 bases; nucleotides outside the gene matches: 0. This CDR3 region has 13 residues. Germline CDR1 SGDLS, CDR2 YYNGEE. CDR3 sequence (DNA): TGTGCCAGCAGCGCTAGCGGGGGCAATGAGCAGTTCTTC. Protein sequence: CASSASGGNEQFF.

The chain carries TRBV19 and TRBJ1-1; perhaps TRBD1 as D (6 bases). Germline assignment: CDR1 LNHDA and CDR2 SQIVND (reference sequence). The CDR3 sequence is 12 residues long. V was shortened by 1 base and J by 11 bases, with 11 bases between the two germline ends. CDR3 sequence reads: CASSIGTAQAFF. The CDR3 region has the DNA TGTGCCAGTAGTATAGGGACAGCCCAGGCTTTCTTT.

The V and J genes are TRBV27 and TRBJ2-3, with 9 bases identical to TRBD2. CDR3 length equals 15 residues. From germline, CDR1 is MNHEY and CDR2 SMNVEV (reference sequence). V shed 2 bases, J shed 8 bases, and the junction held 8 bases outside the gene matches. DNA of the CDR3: TGTGCCAGCAGTTTAGCGGGGGGGCGTAGCGGTACGCAGTATTTT. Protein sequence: CASSLAGGRSGTQYF.

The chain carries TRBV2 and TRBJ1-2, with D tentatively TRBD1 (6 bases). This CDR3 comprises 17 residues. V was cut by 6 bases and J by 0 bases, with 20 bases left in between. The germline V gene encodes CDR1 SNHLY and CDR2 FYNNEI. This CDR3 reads CASSNLLGGDANYGYTF. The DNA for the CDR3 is TGTGCCAGCAGCAATCTACTAGGGGGGGACGCTAACTATGGCTACACCTTC.

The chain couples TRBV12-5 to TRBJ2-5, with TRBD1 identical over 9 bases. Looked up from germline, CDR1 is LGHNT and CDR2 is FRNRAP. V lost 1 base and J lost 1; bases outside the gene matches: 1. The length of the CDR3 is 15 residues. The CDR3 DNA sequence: TGTGCTAGTGGTTTGGCGACAGGGGGCCAAGAGACCCAGTACTTC. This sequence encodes CASGLATGGQETQYF.

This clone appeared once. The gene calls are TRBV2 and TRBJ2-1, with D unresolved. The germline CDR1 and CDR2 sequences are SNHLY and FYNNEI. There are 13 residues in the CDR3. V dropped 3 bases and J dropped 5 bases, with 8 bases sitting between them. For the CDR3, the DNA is TGTGCCAGCAGTGACCCCCTACACAATGAGCAGTTCTTC. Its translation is CASSDPLHNEQFF.

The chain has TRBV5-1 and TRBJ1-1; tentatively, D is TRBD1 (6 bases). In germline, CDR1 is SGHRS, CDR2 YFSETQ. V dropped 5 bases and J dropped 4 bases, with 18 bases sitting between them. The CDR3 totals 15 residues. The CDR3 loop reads CASRPLQGSGTEAFF. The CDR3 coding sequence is TGCGCCAGCAGGCCTCTACAGGGCTCGGGCACTGAAGCTTTCTTT.

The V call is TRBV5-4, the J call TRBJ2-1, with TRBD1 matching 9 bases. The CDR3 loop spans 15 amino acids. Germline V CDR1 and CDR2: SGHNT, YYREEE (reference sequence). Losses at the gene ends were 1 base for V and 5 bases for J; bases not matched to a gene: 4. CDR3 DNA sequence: TGTGCCAGCAGCTTGTTAACAGGGGGCCACAATGAGCAGTTCTTC. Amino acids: CASSLLTGGHNEQFF.

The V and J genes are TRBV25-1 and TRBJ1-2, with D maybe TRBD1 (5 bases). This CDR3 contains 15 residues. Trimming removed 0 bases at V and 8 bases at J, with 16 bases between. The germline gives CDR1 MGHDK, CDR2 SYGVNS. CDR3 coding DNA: TGTGCCAGCAGTGAATATGGACACCGCCCCGGGGGCTACACCTTC. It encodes CASSEYGHRPGGYTF.

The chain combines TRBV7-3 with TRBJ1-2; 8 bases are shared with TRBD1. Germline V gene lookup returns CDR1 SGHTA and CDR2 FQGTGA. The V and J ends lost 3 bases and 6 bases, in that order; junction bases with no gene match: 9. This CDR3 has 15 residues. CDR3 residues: CASSFTTSGQDGYTF. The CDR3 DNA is TGTGCCAGCAGCTTCACTACCTCGGGACAGGATGGCTACACCTTC.

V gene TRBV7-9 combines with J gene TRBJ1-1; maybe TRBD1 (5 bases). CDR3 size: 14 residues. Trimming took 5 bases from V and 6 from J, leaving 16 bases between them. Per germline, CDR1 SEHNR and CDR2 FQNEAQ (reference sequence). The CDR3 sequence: CASSPGSATAEAFF. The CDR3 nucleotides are TGTGCCAGCAGCCCTGGGTCTGCGACAGCTGAAGCTTTCTTT. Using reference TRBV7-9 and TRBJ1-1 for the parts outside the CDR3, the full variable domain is DTGVSQNPRHKITKRGQNVTFRCDPISEHNRLYWYRQTLGQGPEFLTYFQNEAQLEKSRLLSDRFSAERPKGSFSTLEIQRTEQGDSAMYLCASSPGSATAEAFFGQGTRLTVV.

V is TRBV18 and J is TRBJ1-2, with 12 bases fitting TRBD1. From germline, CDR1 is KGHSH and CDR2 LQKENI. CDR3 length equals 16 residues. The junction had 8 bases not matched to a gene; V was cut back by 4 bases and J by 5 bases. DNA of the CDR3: TGTGCCAGCTCACTCGGGACAGGGGGCGCCGGTTATGGCTACACCTTC. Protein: CASSLGTGGAGYGYTF.

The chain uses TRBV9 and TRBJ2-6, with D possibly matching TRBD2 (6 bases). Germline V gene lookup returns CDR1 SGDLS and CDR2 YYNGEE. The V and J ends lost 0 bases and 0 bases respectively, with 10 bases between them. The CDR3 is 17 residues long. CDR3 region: CASSVAGLSSGANVLTF. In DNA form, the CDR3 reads TGTGCCAGCAGCGTAGCGGGACTCAGCTCTGGGGCCAACGTCCTGACTTTC.

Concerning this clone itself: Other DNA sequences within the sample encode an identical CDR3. In DNA, the CDR3 is TGTGCCAGCAGTCCAGATACCGGGGAGCTGTTTTTT. This encodes CASSPDTGELFF. The chain joins TRBV12-3 or TRBV12-4 to TRBJ2-2; D call uncertain. The CDR3 contains 12 residues. V gave up 5 bases and J gave up 5 bases, with 6 bases separating them.

In DNA form, the CDR3 reads TGTGCCAGCAGCTTGCAGGACATCTACGAGCAGTACTTC. This sequence encodes CASSLQDIYEQYF. This chain connects TRBV7-2 to TRBJ2-7, with D tentatively TRBD1 (5 bases). The CDR3 is 13 residues long. Trimming removed 3 bases at V and 3 bases at J, with 9 bases between. Germline V gives CDR1 SGHTA, CDR2 FQGNSA.

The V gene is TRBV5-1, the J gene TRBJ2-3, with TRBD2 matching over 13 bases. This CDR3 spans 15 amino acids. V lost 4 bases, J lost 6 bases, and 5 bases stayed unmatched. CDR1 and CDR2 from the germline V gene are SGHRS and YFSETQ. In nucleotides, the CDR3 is TGCGCCAGCAGCACCGGACTAGCGGGGGTCGATACGCAGTATTTT. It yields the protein CASSTGLAGVDTQYF.

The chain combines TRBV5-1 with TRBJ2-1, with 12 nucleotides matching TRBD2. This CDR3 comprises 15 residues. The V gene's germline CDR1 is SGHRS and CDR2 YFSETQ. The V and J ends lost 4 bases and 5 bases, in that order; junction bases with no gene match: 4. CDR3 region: CASSRRLAGDNEQFF. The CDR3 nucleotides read TGCGCCAGCAGCCGTAGACTAGCGGGGGACAATGAGCAGTTCTTC.

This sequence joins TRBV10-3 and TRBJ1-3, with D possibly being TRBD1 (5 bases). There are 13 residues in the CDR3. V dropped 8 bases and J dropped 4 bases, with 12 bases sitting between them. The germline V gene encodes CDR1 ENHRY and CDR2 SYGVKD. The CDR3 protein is CAIHPGEGNTIYF. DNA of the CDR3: TGTGCCATCCACCCGGGGGAAGGAAACACCATATATTTT.

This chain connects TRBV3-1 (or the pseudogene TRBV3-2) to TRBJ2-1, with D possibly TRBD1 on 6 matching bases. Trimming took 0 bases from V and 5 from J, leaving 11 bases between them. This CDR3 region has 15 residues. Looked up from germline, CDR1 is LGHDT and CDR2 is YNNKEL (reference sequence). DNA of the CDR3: TGTGCCAGCAGCCAAGAATCACAGGGAGACAATGAGCAGTTCTTC. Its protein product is CASSQESQGDNEQFF.